Following are 6 T cell receptor beta chains from one sample sequenced in a study of T cell changes during pregnancy in multiple sclerosis. Assay: immunoSEQ multiplex PCR; the TCRdb copy retains only in-frame clones and omits some. Of around 100,000 clones in the sample, approximately 91% were seen once. Sample: peripheral blood, taken after pregnancy. These receptors originate from a female donor with multiple sclerosis, enrolled in a pregnancy study.

The genes are TRBV23-1 and TRBJ2-1; TRBD2 aligns across 9 bases. TRBV23-1 is filed as an ORF, its function uncertain. The CDR3 consists of 18 residues. J gave up 0 bases and V 2 bases, and 8 bases lay outside the gene matches. CDR3 sequence: CASSQRKRGVLSYNEQFF. DNA of the CDR3: TGCGCCAGCAGTCAAAGGAAGCGGGGGGTTCTCTCCTACAATGAGCAGTTCTTC.

The V call is TRBV10-2, the J call TRBJ2-2, with TRBD2 matching over 8 bases. CDR1 and CDR2 from the germline V gene are WSHSY and SAAADI. The CDR3 has 15 amino acids. The J segment lost 4 bases and the V segment lost 8 bases, leaving 9 bases of the junction unmatched. The CDR3 is CASRGGALSTGELFF. CDR3 bases: TGCGCCAGCCGGGGGGGGGCGCTTAGCACCGGGGAGCTGTTTTTT.

The chain employs TRBV19 and TRBJ1-5; a possible D gene is TRBD1 (6 bases). V was clipped by 9 bases and J by 2 bases, with 17 bases between them. Germline V gives CDR1 LNHDA, CDR2 SQIVND (reference sequence). CDR3 length: 15 amino acids. CDR3 nucleotides: TGTGCCAGCCTCCCCCGGAACAGGGGCAATCAGCCCCAGCATTTT. It encodes CASLPRNRGNQPQHF.

In this sample, this clone turned up a few times. This chain joins TRBV2 and TRBJ1-4; 9 bases line up with TRBD1. Germline assignment: CDR1 SNHLY and CDR2 FYNNEI. CDR3 length equals 13 residues. V shed 10 bases, J shed 7 bases, and the junction held 7 bases outside the gene matches. The CDR3 spells CATGQGMSEKLFF. In DNA, the CDR3 is TGTGCCACCGGACAGGGGATGAGTGAAAAACTGTTTTTT.

The chain links TRBV6-6 to TRBJ1-4, with TRBD1 matching over 7 bases. Germline CDR1 and CDR2: MNHNY and SVGAGI (reference sequence). V gave up 8 bases and J gave up 5 bases; unmatched junction bases: 8. This CDR3 spans 14 amino acids. Here the CDR3 DNA reads TGTGCCAGCCGAAAATCGGGACAGAATGAAAAACTGTTTTTT. Its translation: CASRKSGQNEKLFF.

The count of this clone is one. The J gene is TRBJ1-1, the V gene TRBV10-3; tentative D call: TRBD1 (6 bases). Per the germline V gene, CDR1 is ENHRY and CDR2 is SYGVKD. The CDR3 runs 14 residues. Trimming cost V 1 base and J 1 base, with 7 bases left between them. The CDR3 region is CAISEWTENTEAFF. DNA of the CDR3: TGTGCCATCAGTGAGTGGACAGAGAACACTGAAGCTTTCTTT.